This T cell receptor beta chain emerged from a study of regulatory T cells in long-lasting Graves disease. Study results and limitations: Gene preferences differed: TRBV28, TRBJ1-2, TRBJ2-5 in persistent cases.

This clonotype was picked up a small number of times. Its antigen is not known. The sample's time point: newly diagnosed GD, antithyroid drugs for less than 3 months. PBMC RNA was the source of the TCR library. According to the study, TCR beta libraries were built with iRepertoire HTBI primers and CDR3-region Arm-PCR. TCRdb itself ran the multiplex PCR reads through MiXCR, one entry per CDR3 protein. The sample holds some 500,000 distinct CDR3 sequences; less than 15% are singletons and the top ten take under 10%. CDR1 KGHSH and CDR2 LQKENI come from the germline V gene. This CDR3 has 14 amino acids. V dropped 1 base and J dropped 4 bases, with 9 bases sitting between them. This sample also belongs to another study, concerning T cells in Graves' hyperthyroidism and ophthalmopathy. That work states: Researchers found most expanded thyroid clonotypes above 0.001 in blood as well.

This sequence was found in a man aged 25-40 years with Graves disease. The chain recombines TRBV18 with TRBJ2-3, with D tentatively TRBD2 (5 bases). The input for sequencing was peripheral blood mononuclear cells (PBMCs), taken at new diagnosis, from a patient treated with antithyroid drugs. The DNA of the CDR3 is TGTGCCAGCTCACCACTGGGAGCAGCAGATACGCAGTATTTT. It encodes CASSPLGAADTQYF.